The clone carrying this T cell receptor (beta chain) was picked up a small number of times. The sample belongs to a study of cytomegalovirus exposure and HLA in healthy donors. The wider study: In a later analysis, it was reported that the roughly 120 validation repertoires had been produced on the same platform as the 690 or so repertoires belonging to the first cohort.

Assay: immunoSEQ multiplex PCR; the TCRdb copy retains only in-frame clones and omits some. The sample contains about 110,000 clones, about 88% of which appear only once. The CDR3 is 14 amino acids. Germline values: CDR1 SNHLY, CDR2 FYNNEI. Trimming took 7 bases from V and 4 from J, leaving 14 bases between them. This sequence originates from a woman under 30 in good health and CMV-seropositive. The sample consisted of PBMCs. The gene calls are TRBV2 and TRBJ2-1; TRBD1 might be the D (5 bases). In DNA form, the CDR3 reads TGTGCCAGCATTTTAGGGGTGTCTTACAATGAGCAGTTCTTC. Translating gives CASILGVSYNEQFF.